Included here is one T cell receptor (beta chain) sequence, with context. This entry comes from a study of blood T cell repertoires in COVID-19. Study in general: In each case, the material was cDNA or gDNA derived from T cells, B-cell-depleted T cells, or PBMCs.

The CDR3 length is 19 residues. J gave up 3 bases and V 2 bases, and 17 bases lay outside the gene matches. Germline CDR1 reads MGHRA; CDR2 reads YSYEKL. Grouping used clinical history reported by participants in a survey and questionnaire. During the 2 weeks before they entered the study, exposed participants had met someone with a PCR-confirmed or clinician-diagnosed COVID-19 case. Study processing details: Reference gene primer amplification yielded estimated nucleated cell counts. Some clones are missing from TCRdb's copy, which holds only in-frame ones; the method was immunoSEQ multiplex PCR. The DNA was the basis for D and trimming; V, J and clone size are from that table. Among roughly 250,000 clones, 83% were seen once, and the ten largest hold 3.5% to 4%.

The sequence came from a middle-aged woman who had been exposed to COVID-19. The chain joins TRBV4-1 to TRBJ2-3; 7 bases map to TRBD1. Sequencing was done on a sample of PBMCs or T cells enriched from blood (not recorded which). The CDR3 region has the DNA TGCGCCAGCAGCCAAAGGTCAGACAGGGTCGGTATAAGGACAGATACGCAGTATTTT. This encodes CASSQRSDRVGIRTDTQYF.